A selection of T cell receptor beta chains follows, all from one sample in a study of T cell responses to AZD1222 COVID-19 vaccine. Method: immunoSEQ multiplex PCR; TCRdb's copy keeps in-frame clones and lacks some. The table records approximately 110,000 clones, roughly 88% of them present only once. The specimen was peripheral blood, collected on day 0 of AZD1222 vaccination. Receptor source: an adult in good health. CDR3s include the opening cysteine and the closing phenylalanine or tryptophan. D genes are given only for firm matches. Clone size is shown for a subset of rows, as once, few, many or a class of expanded clone.

j_call clone_size d_call v_call cdr3_nt cdr3_aa
TRBJ1-4 NA TRBD1 TRBV28 TGTGCCAGCAGTTCCAGCGGGACAGGAAATGAAAAACTGTTTTTT CASSSSGTGNEKLFF
TRBJ1-4 NA NA TRBV11-2 TGTGCCAGCAGCTTGACCGGGACCCTAGGGGAAAAACTGTTTTTT CASSLTGTLGEKLFF
TRBJ1-2 NA NA TRBV3-1/TRBV3-2 TGTGCCAGCAGCGCTACAGGGCGTTCCTTGTCGTACTATGGCTACACCTTC CASSATGRSLSYYGYTF
TRBJ1-2 NA NA TRBV7-2 TGTGCCAGCAGCTTGGACACAACGGACTACACCTTC CASSLDTTDYTF
TRBJ1-2 once NA TRBV5-1 TGCGCCAGCAGCTCGGTAGGGGGGGCAGGCTATGGCTACACCTTC CASSSVGGAGYGYTF
TRBJ1-1 NA NA TRBV19 TGTGCCAGTAGTATAGCTGCAGGGGTGGTCACTGAAGCTTTCTTT CASSIAAGVVTEAFF
TRBJ2-7 NA NA TRBV28 TGTGCCAGCAGTTTACCCGGAAACGAGCAGTACTTC CASSLPGNEQYF
TRBJ2-7 NA NA TRBV20-1 TGCAGTGCTCTCTCCTCGTACGAGCAGTACTTC CSALSSYEQYF
TRBJ2-7 NA NA TRBV3-1/TRBV3-2 TGTGCCAGCAGCCAAACCCACGAGCAGTACTTC CASSQTHEQYF
TRBJ2-1 NA TRBD1 TRBV7-8 TGTGCCAGCAGCTTCGGGACAGGGAAAGTGGATGAGCAGTTCTTC CASSFGTGKVDEQFF
TRBJ2-7 NA NA TRBV4-1 TGCGCCAGCAGCCAAGTCGACAACTACGAGCAGTACTTC CASSQVDNYEQYF
TRBJ1-1 NA TRBD1 TRBV7-9 TGTGCCAGCCTCCCGTTGGACAGGGGGTTGAACACTGAAGCTTTCTTT CASLPLDRGLNTEAFF
TRBJ1-4 NA NA TRBV18 TGTGCCAGCTCAATCTCCCTTGATGAAAAACTGTTTTTT CASSISLDEKLFF
TRBJ2-1 NA NA TRBV5-1 TGCGCCAGCAGCTTAAGGCAGCTACCTCACAATGAGCAGTTCTTC CASSLRQLPHNEQFF
TRBJ2-5 NA TRBD1 TRBV10-3 TGTGCCATCAGTGAGTCGGGGACAGAAGAGACCCAGTACTTC CAISESGTEETQYF
TRBJ1-1 once NA TRBV28 TGTGCCAGCAGGATACAGGGTGAAGCTTTCTTT CASRIQGEAFF
TRBJ2-1 NA TRBD2 TRBV15 TGTGCCACCAGCAGAGGGCTAGCGGGGGGTCGGTACAATGAGCAGTTCTTC CATSRGLAGGRYNEQFF
TRBJ2-1 once TRBD2 TRBV5-4 TGTGCCAGCAACGCGGGAGGGCTAGCGGGGGTTTCCTACAATGAGCAGTTCTTC CASNAGGLAGVSYNEQFF
TRBJ2-7 NA NA TRBV28 TGTGCCAGCAGTTTGGGTCAGGAGGACGAGCAGTACTTC CASSLGQEDEQYF
TRBJ1-1 NA TRBD1 TRBV25-1 TGTGCCAGCAGTGAATCACAGGGGATTGCTGAAGCTTTCTTT CASSESQGIAEAFF
TRBJ2-7 NA NA TRBV3-1/TRBV3-2 TGTGCCAGCAGCCCAACCCCCTACGAGCAGTACTTC CASSPTPYEQYF
TRBJ2-7 NA NA TRBV6-1 TGTGCCAGCAGTGAAGCGAGGGGGGGCAAGGGGACCTACGAGCAGTACTTC CASSEARGGKGTYEQYF
TRBJ2-7 NA NA TRBV28 TGTGCCAGCAGTCCCCGAATTGACGGGACCAACGAGCAGTACTTC CASSPRIDGTNEQYF
TRBJ2-3 few NA TRBV6-5 TGTGCCAGCCAAAGAGGGGGATCCCACACAGATACGCAGTATTTT CASQRGGSHTDTQYF
TRBJ2-3 NA TRBD2 TRBV7-6 TGTGCCAGCAGCTTAGGACTAGCGGGGGGGGATACGCAGTATTTT CASSLGLAGGDTQYF
TRBJ1-2 NA TRBD1 TRBV29-1 TGCAGCGTTGAAGAGGACAGGGGAAGTGGCTACACCTTC CSVEEDRGSGYTF
TRBJ2-7 NA NA TRBV4-2 TGTGCCAGCAGCCAAGAACCAGCCAGAGGAGACTACGAGCAGTACTTC CASSQEPARGDYEQYF
TRBJ2-1 once NA TRBV7-9 TGTGCCAGCAGCGTACTCGGGCCTGAGCAGTTCTTC CASSVLGPEQFF
TRBJ2-1 NA NA TRBV6-2/TRBV6-3 TGTGCCAGCAGTTACTATTCAGCCAATGAGCAGTTCTTC CASSYYSANEQFF
TRBJ2-7 NA TRBD1 TRBV9 TGTGCCAGCAGCGCGGGACAGGGGCCCGAGCAGTACTTC CASSAGQGPEQYF
TRBJ2-1 few TRBD2 TRBV18 TGTGCCAGCTCACCACGGGTAGCGGGAGGTGTTTACAATGAGCAGTTCTTC CASSPRVAGGVYNEQFF
TRBJ2-2 NA NA TRBV7-2 TGTGCCAGCAGCTTCGGGACACCTAACACCGGGGAGCTGTTTTTT CASSFGTPNTGELFF
TRBJ2-1 NA TRBD2 TRBV4-2 TGTGCCAGCAGCCAAGACTCCCTGTCGGGCGGGGGGGCGTACAATGAGCAGTTCTTC CASSQDSLSGGGAYNEQFF
TRBJ2-3 NA NA TRBV5-5 TGTGCCAGCAGCGGCCGGGAGACCAGACTTCTGGATACGCAGTATTTT CASSGRETRLLDTQYF
TRBJ2-1 NA NA TRBV6-5 TGTGCCAGCATCCTGGGCAATGAGCAGTTCTTC CASILGNEQFF
TRBJ2-7 NA TRBD1 TRBV18 TGTGCCAGCTCACCTCGGGACAGGGGGCTAGCGGGAAGTCGGCACATGACCTACGAGCAGTACTTC CASSPRDRGLAGSRHMTYEQYF
TRBJ2-5 NA TRBD2 TRBV3-1/TRBV3-2 TGTGCCAGCAGCCAAGCCTTTTTGTCCGGGACTAGCGTCCAAGAGACCCAGTACTTC CASSQAFLSGTSVQETQYF
TRBJ1-4 NA NA TRBV19 TGTGCCAGCCTCGGTAGGGGACACCTTAATGAAAAACTGTTTTTT CASLGRGHLNEKLFF
TRBJ1-1 NA NA TRBV29-1 TGCAGCGTTAGCACAGCCCTGAACACTGAAGCTTTCTTT CSVSTALNTEAFF
TRBJ2-5 NA NA TRBV20-1 TGCAGTGCTAGTAGGGAGTCTGGGCGCTCCTATAAGACCCAGTACTTC CSASRESGRSYKTQYF
TRBJ1-1 NA NA TRBV28 TGTGCCAGCAGCACTCCTGCAATGAACACTGAAGCTTTCTTT CASSTPAMNTEAFF
TRBJ2-1 NA NA TRBV27 TGTGCCAGCAGTCCGGGCGCGAGCTCCTACAATGAGCAGTTCTTC CASSPGASSYNEQFF
TRBJ2-5 NA TRBD1 TRBV7-8 TGTGCCAGCAGCCCGGGACAGGGGCTCCAAGAGACCCAGTACTTC CASSPGQGLQETQYF
TRBJ1-4 NA NA TRBV4-2 TGTGCCAGCAGCCAAGATCGAGGCTTCAATGAAAAACTGTTTTTT CASSQDRGFNEKLFF
TRBJ2-1 NA NA TRBV2 TGTGCCACCACCTTAGCGGAACTCTACAATGAGCAGTTCTTC CATTLAELYNEQFF
TRBJ2-7 NA TRBD2 TRBV10-3 TGTGCCATCAGCGGGACTAGCGGGAGTAATAAGGTGCAGTACTTC CAISGTSGSNKVQYF
TRBJ2-7 few TRBD1 TRBV5-4 TGTGCCAGCAGCTCGGCACAACAGGGGAACGAGCAGTACTTC CASSSAQQGNEQYF
TRBJ2-7 once NA TRBV6-2/TRBV6-3 TGTGCCAGCAGTTACTCTGGCGGGGCCGCCTACGAGCAGTACTTC CASSYSGGAAYEQYF
TRBJ1-1 NA NA TRBV21-1 TGTGCCAGCAGCAAAGTTATTGTTATCACTGAAGCTTTCTTT CASSKVIVITEAFF
TRBJ1-1 NA NA TRBV11-1 TGTGCCAGCAGCCCCCAAGGGAACACTGAAGCTTTCTTT CASSPQGNTEAFF
TRBJ1-2 NA NA TRBV11-2 TGTGCCAGCAGTACCCCCTCTGGGTCTAACTATGGCTACACCTTC CASSTPSGSNYGYTF
TRBJ1-2 NA NA TRBV12-3/TRBV12-4 TGTGCCAGCAGTTTTCGGACAGAGGACTTC CASSFRTEDF
TRBJ2-1 NA TRBD1 TRBV19 TGTGCCAGTAAAACGGACAGGTCGTCCTACAATGAGCAGTTCTTC CASKTDRSSYNEQFF
TRBJ1-1 NA NA TRBV7-2 TGTGCCAGCAGCTTCCGATTGGGTGGGGGAAACACTGAAGCTTTCTTT CASSFRLGGGNTEAFF
TRBJ2-7 NA TRBD2 TRBV27 TGTGCCAGCAGGAGCAGCGGACTAGCGGGGGTCTACGAGCAGTACTTC CASRSSGLAGVYEQYF
TRBJ1-1 NA NA TRBV5-4 TGTGCCAGCAGCATGACCCAGGGGTTCGCGGCTGAAGCTTTCTTT CASSMTQGFAAEAFF
TRBJ1-1 NA NA TRBV12-5 TGTGCTAGTGGTTCCCTTGAGGGGCCCCAGGAAGCTTTCTTT CASGSLEGPQEAFF
TRBJ1-3 NA NA TRBV29-1 TGCAGCGTTGAGACCTCTGGAAACACCATATATTTT CSVETSGNTIYF
TRBJ1-1 NA NA TRBV24-1 TGTGCCACCAGTGATTCCCCCCGGGGGGACACTGAAGCTTTCTTT CATSDSPRGDTEAFF
TRBJ2-7 NA TRBD2 TRBV7-2 TGTGCCAGCAGCTCGCCCCTAACGGGAGGGGACGAGCAGTACTTC CASSSPLTGGDEQYF